These 29 T cell receptor beta chains were all obtained from the same sample, sequenced in a study of Graves' ophthalmopathy and Graves' hyperthyroidism. Amplification of TCR beta CDR3 regions used RNA transcripts. In the first round, RT-PCR was carried out with HTBI primers, and a multiplex PCR formed the second round. In TCRdb, the multiplex PCR reads were re-called with MiXCR into one record per CDR3 protein. This repertoire shows just over 600,000 distinct CDR3 sequences, roughly 20% found once; its top ten account for roughly 6.9%. The material sequenced was peripheral blood. The receptors shown here come from a woman aged 18-30 years with stable Graves' hyperthyroidism. Some clones in this sample may be carry-over from other donors' samples.

The chain couples TRBV10-3 to TRBJ1-2; no clear D. CDR3 length: 13 amino acids. Per germline, CDR1 ENHRY and CDR2 SYGVKD. V was clipped by 10 bases and J by 2 bases, with 14 bases between them. The DNA for the CDR3 is TGTGCCACCGGCGGGTCCCACAACTATGGCTACACCTTC. Its translation: CATGGSHNYGYTF.

This clonotype was seen at least ten times. V usage is TRBV6-1 and J usage is TRBJ2-2; weak D call: TRBD2 (5 bases). The V and J ends lost 5 bases and 3 bases respectively, with 16 bases between them. The CDR3 is 16 amino acids. Germline loops: CDR1 MNHNS, CDR2 SASEGT. CDR3 in DNA: TGTGCCAGCAGTCCAACTAGTGAAGTTTACACCGGGGAGCTGTTTTTT. Protein sequence: CASSPTSEVYTGELFF.

This clonotype showed up just a few times. The chain has TRBV20-1 and TRBJ2-7; D possibly corresponds to TRBD1 (6 bases). This CDR3 comprises 16 residues. V shed 2 bases and J shed 0 bases, with 17 bases lying between them. Germline V gene lookup returns CDR1 DFQATT and CDR2 SNEGSKA (reference sequence). In DNA form, the CDR3 reads TGCAGTGCTAGACCGAAGGACAGCCCCCTCTCCTACGAGCAGTACTTC. It translates to CSARPKDSPLSYEQYF.

Note on this clonotype: An end of the junction differs from the germline gene, which may be a read error. This chain joins TRBV11-2 and TRBJ2-7; no clear D. From germline, CDR1 is SGHAT and CDR2 FQNNGV. CDR3 length: 13 residues. CDR3 amino acids: CACSLTSSYEQYF. The CDR3, as DNA: TGTGCCTGCAGTCTCACGAGCTCCTACGAGCAGTACTTC.

This clonotype was observed a few times. The rearrangement joins TRBV6-2 or TRBV6-3 to TRBJ2-2, with 7 bases matching TRBD1. CDR3 size: 13 residues. The trim removed 6 bases at V and 6 bases at J, leaving 4 bases unmatched. Germline CDR1 and CDR2: MNHEY and SVGEGT. CDR3 sequence: CASRQQGSGELFF. The CDR3 DNA sequence: TGTGCCAGCAGACAACAGGGGTCCGGGGAGCTGTTTTTT.

The gene calls are TRBV19 and TRBJ1-1; D call uncertain. The CDR3 covers 14 residues. CDR1 and CDR2 from the germline V gene are LNHDA and SQIVND (reference sequence). Deletions cut 7 bases from V and 0 bases from J, with 12 bases between. The CDR3 region has the DNA TGTGCCAGTACCCTATCGGGTCTGAACACTGAAGCTTTCTTT. It encodes CASTLSGLNTEAFF.

This clonotype turned up a few times. The genes are TRBV5-1 and TRBJ2-5, with TRBD1 matching 12 bases. After removal of 4 bases from V and 0 bases from J, the junction contained 7 bases not matched to a gene. CDR3 length: 17 amino acids. Germline CDR1 and CDR2: SGHRS and YFSETQ. CDR3 sequence reads: CASSPRDRGLYQETQYF. Here the CDR3 DNA reads TGCGCCAGCAGCCCCCGGGACAGGGGGCTATACCAAGAGACCCAGTACTTC.

The J gene is TRBJ1-3, the V gene TRBV20-1; the D is unclear. V lost 6 bases and J lost 0, with 15 bases in between. CDR1 is DFQATT and CDR2 is SNEGSKA in the germline V gene (reference sequence). The CDR3 runs 15 residues. CDR3 loop: CSAKSGSSSGNTIYF. In DNA, the CDR3 is TGCAGTGCGAAGAGTGGATCGAGCTCTGGAAACACCATATATTTT.

This clonotype was observed many times. The genes are TRBV6-1 and TRBJ2-5, with 7 bases that match TRBD1. The CDR3 is 15 amino acids. Germline values: CDR1 MNHNS, CDR2 SASEGT. Unmatched junction bases numbered 12, after V lost 6 bases and J lost 5 bases. This chain's CDR3 is CASRSTGEDWETQYF. Here the CDR3 DNA reads TGTGCCAGCAGAAGTACAGGGGAAGATTGGGAGACCCAGTACTTC.

Ten or more counts support this clonotype. This chain uses TRBV6-5 with TRBJ1-1; possible D gene TRBD1, 5 bases. Trimming took 2 bases from V and 5 from J, leaving 12 bases between them. The V gene's germline CDR1 is MNHEY and CDR2 SVGAGI. There are 14 residues in the CDR3. The CDR3 DNA sequence: TGTGCCAGCAGTTACGGCAGCGAGGGGACTGAAGCTTTCTTT. This sequence encodes CASSYGSEGTEAFF.

This clonotype occurred many times. The chain recombines TRBV6-2 or TRBV6-3 with TRBJ1-2, with D perhaps matching TRBD1 (5 bases). The CDR3 runs to 19 residues. Germline CDR1 and CDR2: MNHEY and SVGEGT. Trimming shortened V by 7 bases and J by 2 bases, and 29 bases separated the two germline ends. CDR3 nucleotide sequence: TGTGCCAGCACCCTTAACGGAGGAGGGCCGGGGCCATCAAACTATGGCTACACCTTC. Translated: CASTLNGGGPGPSNYGYTF.

The chain carries TRBV9 and TRBJ2-7; D is perhaps TRBD2 (6 bases). This CDR3 is 16 amino acids long. From germline, CDR1 is SGDLS and CDR2 YYNGEE. Trimming left V 4 bases short and J 2 bases short, with 19 bases between. Here the CDR3 DNA reads TGTGCCAGCAGCTCTTTGTCGGAGGGTTCCCCCTACGAGCAGTACTTC. This encodes CASSSLSEGSPYEQYF.

This clonotype was observed many times. CDR3: CASSYFGTGENQPQHF. Written as DNA, the CDR3 is TGTGCCAGCAGTTACTTCGGGACAGGGGAGAATCAGCCCCAGCATTTT. The chain recombines TRBV6-5 with TRBJ1-5; 10 nucleotides align to TRBD1. Germline values: CDR1 MNHEY, CDR2 SVGAGI. V trimming: 1 base; J trimming: 4 bases; junction bases outside the gene matches: 4. This CDR3 contains 16 residues.

This chain connects TRBV2 to TRBJ2-5; D is possibly TRBD2 (6 bases). V was cut by 2 bases and J by 1 base, with 14 bases left in between. This CDR3 contains 16 residues. Germline V gene data show CDR1 as SNHLY and CDR2 as FYNNEI. The CDR3 nucleotides are TGTGCCAGCAGTGAACCCGCGGGGATCCTCCAAGAGACCCAGTACTTC. Translated: CASSEPAGILQETQYF.

This clonotype has a count of ten or more. The gene calls are TRBV20-1 and TRBJ1-1, with 7 positions matching TRBD1. V gave up 0 bases and J gave up 0 bases; unmatched junction bases: 1. Germline assignment: CDR1 DFQATT and CDR2 SNEGSKA (reference sequence). CDR3 length equals 14 residues. The CDR3: CSAREGTVNTEAFF. CDR3 sequence (DNA): TGCAGTGCTAGAGAGGGGACAGTGAACACTGAAGCTTTCTTT.

This clonotype has just a few counts. The J gene is TRBJ1-5, the V gene TRBV10-3; no firm D call. The CDR3 extends over 14 amino acids. V gave up 2 bases and J gave up 2 bases, with 7 bases separating them. The germline gives CDR1 ENHRY, CDR2 SYGVKD. In DNA, the CDR3 is TGTGCCATCAGTGAGGCTGGGGGCAATCAGCCCCAGCATTTT. Translation gives CAISEAGGNQPQHF.

This clonotype was counted at least ten times. This sequence joins TRBV20-1 and TRBJ2-5, with 11 bases lining up with TRBD2. This CDR3 has 16 amino acids. V was pared by 6 bases and J by 4 bases, with 13 bases of the junction left unmatched. CDR1 and CDR2 (germline): DFQATT, SNEGSKA (reference sequence). The CDR3 nucleotides are TGCAGTGCCCAGACCCTACTAGCGGGAGTAGGAGAGACCCAGTACTTC. Amino acids: CSAQTLLAGVGETQYF.

This clonotype was found once. The junction departs from the called germline gene at one end, perhaps through a read error. The chain has TRBV6-1 and TRBJ2-5; D uncertain. The germline CDR1 and CDR2 sequences are MNHNS and SASEGT. The CDR3 consists of 18 residues. CDR3 amino acids: CAGSPYSRLSRNQETQYF. The DNA of the CDR3 is TGTGCCGGCAGTCCCTATTCACGGCTATCTAGGAATCAAGAGACCCAGTACTTC.

This clonotype showed up many times. The chain joins TRBV20-1 to TRBJ2-2, with TRBD1 identical over 8 bases. Unmatched junction bases numbered 11, after V lost 4 bases and J lost 1 base. The CDR3 loop spans 17 amino acids. Germline-derived CDR1 and CDR2 are DFQATT and SNEGSKA (reference sequence). CDR3 protein: CSATRRQGARNTGELFF. Here the CDR3 DNA reads TGCAGTGCTACGAGGAGGCAGGGGGCAAGGAACACCGGGGAGCTGTTTTTT.

For this clonotype: One end of the junction varies from germline; a read error may be responsible. The gene calls are TRBV20-1 and TRBJ1-2; 7 bases agree with TRBD1. Germline-derived CDR1 and CDR2 are DFQATT and SNEGSKA (reference sequence). This CDR3 is 12 amino acids long. This CDR3 is CSPAGDSDFWAF. CDR3 bases: TGCAGCCCCGCGGGGGACAGCGATTTTTGGGCCTTC.

Ten or more counts support this clonotype. The J gene is TRBJ2-7, the V gene TRBV20-1; 9 positions agree with TRBD1. Unmatched junction bases numbered 6, after V lost 6 bases and J lost 3 bases. Germline CDR1 reads DFQATT; CDR2 reads SNEGSKA (reference sequence). The CDR3 contains 13 residues. The CDR3 reads CSAGTGNFYEQYF. The CDR3 DNA follows: TGCAGTGCGGGGACAGGGAATTTCTACGAGCAGTACTTC.

This clonotype was seen ten or more times. The chain recombines TRBV30 with TRBJ1-6, with D maybe TRBD1 (5 bases). This CDR3 spans 14 amino acids. V lost 5 bases to trimming and J lost 6 bases, with 14 bases between them. CDR1 and CDR2 (germline): GTSNPN, SVGIG (reference sequence). DNA of the CDR3: TGTGCCTGGGAAGGTGGGACCACTAATTCACCCCTCCACTTT. It yields the protein CAWEGGTTNSPLHF. The variable domain in full, completed from reference TRBV30 and TRBJ1-6, reads SQTIHQWPATLVQPVGSPLSLECTVEGTSNPNLYWYRQAAGRGLQLLFYSVGIGQISSEVPQNLSASRPQDRQFILSSKKLLLSDSGFYLCAWEGGTTNSPLHFGNGTRLTVT.

This clonotype was detected only a few times. This may be a read error: a much more frequent sequence differs by one nucleotide. The rearrangement joins TRBV15 to TRBJ2-7, with 9 bases aligning to TRBD1. The CDR3 consists of 18 residues. Looked up from germline, CDR1 is LNHNV and CDR2 is YYDKDF (reference sequence). CDR3 sequence: CAISKIKGGGQGLGEQYF. The CDR3, as DNA: TGTGCCATCAGCAAAATTAAGGGCGGGGGACAGGGACTGGGAGAGCAGTACTTC.

This clonotype was observed many times. V gene TRBV20-1 combines with J gene TRBJ2-7, with a weak D call TRBD2 (7 bases). Trimming removed 4 bases from V and 2 bases from J, with 15 bases in between. This CDR3 contains 14 residues. Germline CDR1 is DFQATT and CDR2 is SNEGSKA (reference sequence). CDR3 nucleotides: TGCAGTGCTAAGGGGGGAGGGGGGCCCTACGAGCAGTACTTC. Amino acids: CSAKGGGGPYEQYF.

The genes are TRBV10-3 and TRBJ2-7, with TRBD2 as a possible D gene (5 bases). The length of the CDR3 is 13 residues. V gave up 6 bases and J gave up 3 bases, with 12 bases separating them. Germline lookup yields CDR1 ENHRY and CDR2 SYGVKD. The CDR3 nucleotides read TGTGCCATCAGAGAACTGGGAGTCTACGAGCAGTACTTC. Translating gives CAIRELGVYEQYF.

This clonotype appeared many times. The V call is TRBV20-1, the J call TRBJ1-5, with D unclear. V was clipped by 4 bases and J by 2 bases, with 6 bases between them. This CDR3 comprises 12 residues. Germline CDR1 is DFQATT and CDR2 is SNEGSKA (reference sequence). This CDR3 reads CSATDGNQPQHF. The CDR3 coding sequence is TGCAGTGCTACAGACGGCAATCAGCCCCAGCATTTT.

The J gene is TRBJ2-3, the V gene TRBV6-1, with 9 bases matching TRBD2. V shed 2 bases, J shed 1 base, and the junction held 7 bases outside the gene matches. This CDR3 comprises 17 residues. Germline V lookup: CDR1 MNHNS, CDR2 SASEGT. In DNA, the CDR3 is TGTGCCAGCAGTGAATTGGCAGCGGGAGGTGGCACAGATACGCAGTATTTT. Its protein is CASSELAAGGGTDTQYF.

This clonotype was picked up a small number of times. The CDR3 reads CATKGDSNYGYTF. The CDR3 DNA follows: TGTGCCACCAAGGGGGACTCTAACTATGGCTACACCTTC. This chain joins TRBV10-3 and TRBJ1-2; a weak D match, TRBD1 (6 bases). Germline loops: CDR1 ENHRY, CDR2 SYGVKD. The CDR3 has 13 amino acids. V lost 10 bases to trimming and J lost 0 bases, with 12 bases between them.

This clonotype was counted at least ten times. V and J are TRBV9 and TRBJ2-6; D remains ambiguous. CDR3 length: 15 amino acids. Trimming left V 5 bases short and J 1 base short, with 10 bases between. CDR1 and CDR2 (germline): SGDLS, YYNGEE. In nucleotides, the CDR3 is TGTGCCAGCAGTGTTGGCCAGTCTGGGGCCAACGTCCTGACTTTC. The encoded protein is CASSVGQSGANVLTF.